This T cell receptor (beta chain) was recovered during a study of blood T cell repertoires in COVID-19. There are 15 residues in the CDR3. Germline-derived CDR1 and CDR2 are LGHNA and YSLEER. With 4 bases removed from V and 4 bases from J, the gap between germline ends came to 16 bases. Profiled with immunoSEQ multiplex PCR; TCRdb holds only in-frame clones, not every one. The repertoire holds 65,000 or so clones, with roughly 70% as singletons. Input material: PBMCs or T cells enriched from blood (not recorded which). This TCR derives from a woman aged 60-75 years who had been exposed to COVID-19. The V call is TRBV4-3, the J call TRBJ1-1; TRBD1 is a possible D gene (6 bases). The CDR3: CASSRQGGGGTEAFF. The CDR3 nucleotides are TGCGCCAGCAGCCGCCAGGGAGGGGGGGGCACTGAAGCTTTCTTT.